What follows describes a single TCR beta chain. Its antigen is currently unknown. The sample comes from a study of vaccination effects on CD4 cells after COVID-19. Study observations and caveats: Marked contraction was observed in infection-induced and vaccine-induced clones late after vaccination.

Measured with immunoSEQ multiplex PCR; TCRdb has only the in-frame clones, and not every one. The repertoire holds tens of thousands of clones, with around 82% as singletons. Antigen-specific CD4+ T cells were expanded (with viral peptide pools) by the ViraFEST assay ahead of sequencing. Investigators separated out CD4+ T cells once more than nine days of culture had passed. Of the BNT162b2 and mRNA-1273 vaccines, participants received two doses of one or the other. Testing of the vaccine recipients showed negative nucleocapsid antibodies and no prior SARS-CoV-2 infection. About 2 million PBMC were seeded per well and grown in the presence of roughly 10 IU/ml IL-2 and around 9 ug/ml peptides. On both days 3 and 7, half of the culture medium was replaced with IL-2 medium. The V end lost 1 base, the J end lost 15 bases, and 13 bases lay between the germline ends. Germline loops: CDR1 SGHTA, CDR2 FQGNSA. This CDR3 has 12 residues.

The gene calls are TRBV7-2 and TRBJ2-1, with D possibly being TRBD1 (5 bases). This receptor was identified in a human donor who received a COVID-19 vaccine. Some clones in this sample may be carry-over from other donors' samples. This sample comprised CD4+ T cells from PBMCs cultured with HCoV-NL63 spike peptides, obtained after COVID-19 vaccination. The CDR3 sequence: CASSLVAGFRFF. The CDR3 DNA reads as TGTGCCAGCAGCTTAGTAGCAGGGTTTCGGTTCTTC.